This record covers a single TCR beta chain. The source of the sample is a study of cytomegalovirus exposure and HLA in healthy donors. Turning to the study itself: The Caucasian-associated ancestry cluster contained 75% to 85% of the 300 to 450 genotyped donors.

The study ran its PCR with 60 Vbeta and 13 Jbeta primers. The assay was immunoSEQ multiplex PCR, and TCRdb's table has in-frame clones only and misses some. This table has about 180,000 clones, 70% to 85% appearing once. This CDR3 region has 13 residues. CDR1 is SGHNT, CDR2 YENEEA, per germline. Deletions cut 2 bases from V and 4 bases from J, with 6 bases between. This TCR was recovered from a girl under 10 years old in good health and CMV-seropositive. The rearrangement uses TRBV11-3 and TRBJ1-3; D is unclear. The sequenced sample consisted of PBMCs. The CDR3 sequence: CASSLTRGNTIYF. In DNA, the CDR3 is TGTGCCAGCAGCTTAACTCGAGGAAACACCATATATTTT.